Listed below are T cell receptor beta chains from one sample, sequenced in a study of CD8 T cells in ankylosing spondylitis. A single record per CDR3 protein comes from TCRdb applying MiXCR to the 5' RACE reads. The sample holds 150,000 to 200,000 distinct CDR3 sequences, 15% to 20% seen once. Specimen: blood, either unsorted or a sorted T cell fraction (not recorded which). The receptors were gathered from a male donor between 5 and 29 years old with ankylosing spondylitis or in good health (not recorded which). Both conserved end residues are part of each CDR3. D genes are given only for firm matches. The size entry is marked missing in some rows and otherwise reads once, few, many or a size class.

clone_size	v_call	j_call	d_call	cdr3_aa	cdr3_nt
-	TRBV6-5	TRBJ2-2	TRBD2	CASETSGSGGELFF	TGTGCCAGCGAGACTAGCGGGAGTGGCGGGGAGCTGTTTTTT
many	TRBV12-3/TRBV12-4	TRBJ1-2	TRBD1	CASSSQGANYGYTF	TGTGCCAGCAGTTCACAGGGGGCGAACTATGGCTACACCTTC
many	TRBV18	TRBJ2-1	TRBD2	CASSPLGTSGRIGSYNEQFF	TGTGCCAGCTCACCCCTGGGGACTAGCGGGAGGATTGGCTCCTACAATGAGCAGTTCTTC
few	TRBV20-1	TRBJ2-7	TRBD2	CSASDAPGTSGRNEQYF	TGCAGTGCTAGTGACGCTCCCGGGACTAGCGGGAGAAATGAGCAGTACTTC
many	TRBV5-6	TRBJ1-2	-	CASSPRGFGYTF	TGTGCCAGCAGCCCCCGCGGGTTTGGCTACACCTTC
many	TRBV7-6	TRBJ2-1	-	CAGGGRWNEQFF	TGTGCCGGGGGTGGGAGGTGGAATGAGCAGTTCTTC
many	TRBV29-1	TRBJ2-7	TRBD1	CSVLRQGFYEQYF	TGCAGCGTTCTGCGACAGGGTTTCTACGAGCAGTACTTC
many	TRBV18	TRBJ2-1	TRBD2	CASSPPLGTSGYEQFF	TGTGCCAGCTCACCACCCTTAGGGACTAGCGGGTATGAGCAGTTCTTC
few	TRBV7-9	TRBJ1-1	-	CASSLSGWGTEAFF	TGTGCCAGCAGCTTATCAGGGTGGGGGACTGAAGCTTTCTTT
many	TRBV2	TRBJ2-1	-	CAIPRAAEQFF	TGTGCCATCCCCCGGGCGGCTGAGCAGTTCTTC
-	TRBV13	TRBJ2-7	TRBD2	CASTLRWGLASHEQYF	TGTGCCAGCACTCTTCGTTGGGGACTAGCGAGTCACGAGCAGTACTTC
many	TRBV10-3	TRBJ2-5	-	CAISTGTRNEETQYF	TGTGCCATCAGTACCGGGACACGTAACGAGGAGACCCAGTACTTC
many	TRBV12-3/TRBV12-4	TRBJ2-2	-	CASSFRGGANTGELFF	TGTGCCAGCAGTTTTCGGGGCGGGGCGAACACCGGGGAGCTGTTTTTT
many	TRBV5-4	TRBJ2-1	-	CASSLTGTTDEQFF	TGTGCCAGCAGCTTGACCGGGACGACCGATGAGCAGTTCTTC
many	TRBV6-5	TRBJ2-5	TRBD2	CASSPDPAGGETQYF	TGTGCCAGCAGTCCCGACCCCGCGGGAGGGGAGACCCAGTACTTC
-	TRBV18	TRBJ2-7	TRBD2	CASSPLGLAGRQYF	TGTGCCAGCTCACCGCTCGGACTAGCGGGACGGCAGTACTTC
many	TRBV7-6	TRBJ2-7	TRBD2	CASSLGGTSGSYEQYF	TGTGCCAGCAGCTTAGGGGGGACTAGCGGATCCTACGAGCAGTACTTC
-	TRBV28	TRBJ2-7	TRBD1	CASSLDRGRRYEQYF	TGTGCCAGCAGTTTGGACAGGGGGCGGAGGTACGAGCAGTACTTC
many	TRBV20-1	TRBJ2-7	-	CSASRTAGWGGGTYEQYF	TGCAGTGCTAGTCGTACCGCGGGATGGGGCGGGGGCACCTACGAGCAGTACTTC
many	TRBV7-6	TRBJ2-7	-	CASSEFGRGHEQYF	TGTGCCAGCAGCGAGTTCGGTCGTGGGCACGAGCAGTACTTC
-	TRBV29-1	TRBJ1-1	TRBD1	CSGRQGALDTEAFF	TGCAGCGGACGACAGGGGGCTTTGGACACTGAAGCTTTCTTT
-	TRBV29-1	TRBJ2-1	TRBD2	CSVGGREGYNEQFF	TGCAGCGTTGGGGGGCGGGAGGGCTACAATGAGCAGTTCTTC
many	TRBV12-3/TRBV12-4	TRBJ1-5	-	CASSLVGSFSPQHF	TGTGCCAGCAGTTTAGTCGGCAGTTTCAGCCCCCAGCATTTT
many	TRBV5-1	TRBJ1-1	-	CASSLVPNPTSTEAFF	TGCGCCAGCAGCTTGGTTCCCAACCCGACTAGCACTGAAGCTTTCTTT
many	TRBV12-3/TRBV12-4	TRBJ1-5	-	CASSLTGNNQPQHF	TGTGCCAGCAGTCTTACAGGGAACAATCAGCCCCAGCATTTT
many	TRBV28	TRBJ2-3	TRBD1	CASSFRQGRDTQYF	TGTGCCAGCAGTTTTCGACAGGGGAGGGATACGCAGTATTTT
many	TRBV29-1	TRBJ2-2	-	CSVGRLATGELFF	TGCAGCGTTGGACGTCTCGCCACCGGGGAGCTGTTTTTT
many	TRBV28	TRBJ2-1	-	CASSLRAYSYNEQFF	TGTGCCAGCAGTTTACGGGCGTACTCCTACAATGAGCAGTTCTTC
many	TRBV28	TRBJ2-7	-	CASSRPPTPGLNHEQYF	TGTGCCAGCAGCCGACCCCCTACCCCAGGGCTGAATCACGAGCAGTACTTC
many	TRBV3-1	TRBJ2-1	-	CASSQEGVVQPNEQFF	TGTGCCAGCAGCCAAGAAGGGGTGGTCCAACCCAATGAGCAGTTCTTC
-	TRBV20-1	TRBJ2-1	TRBD2	CSARVLRGLVPNNEQFF	TGCAGTGCTAGAGTCCTCCGGGGACTAGTACCGAACAATGAGCAGTTCTTC